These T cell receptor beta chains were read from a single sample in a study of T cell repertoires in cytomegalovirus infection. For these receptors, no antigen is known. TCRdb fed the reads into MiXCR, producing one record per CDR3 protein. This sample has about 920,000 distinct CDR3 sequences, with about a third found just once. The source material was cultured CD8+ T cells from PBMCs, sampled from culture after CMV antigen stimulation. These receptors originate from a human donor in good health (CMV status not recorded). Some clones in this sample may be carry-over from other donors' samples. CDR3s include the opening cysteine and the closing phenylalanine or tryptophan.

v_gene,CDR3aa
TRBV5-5,CASSHTGLGNEQDF
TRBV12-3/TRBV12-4,CASRGVGTPHTGELFF
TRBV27,CASQGGETNSPLHF
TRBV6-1,CASSLMTEGSEKLFF
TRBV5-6,CASSLVEVLNTEAFF
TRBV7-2,CASSFGPGAIEAFF
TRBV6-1,CASNMETTGMYGYTF
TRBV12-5,CASGFASGGQETQYF
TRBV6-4,CASSQTGQGLRGYTF
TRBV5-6,CASRLGWPQGWTQPQHF
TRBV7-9,CASSLGSGTVYGYTF
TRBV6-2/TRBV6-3,CASSYLRTGRLPGNEQFF
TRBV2,CASSEGTDEKLFF
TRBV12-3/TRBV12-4,CASGLLGTQETQYF
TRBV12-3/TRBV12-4,CASSQGNFSYNEQFF
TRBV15,CATSRDRGDSNQPQHF
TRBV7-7,CASSDPPGTGDTDTQYF
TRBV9,CASSVEGRAGGTDTQYF
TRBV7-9,CASSAGGEPYEQYF
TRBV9,CASSGVGASGYNEQFF
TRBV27,CASGLLPADTQYF
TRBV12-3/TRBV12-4,CASSWTASNSPLHF
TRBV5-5,CASSSNRGVETQYF
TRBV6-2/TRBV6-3,CASSYAPRQNTGELFF
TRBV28,CASSPLPGGMYTQYF
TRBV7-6,CASSVSGSSYNEQFF
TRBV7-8,CASRSQSSAGTDTQYF
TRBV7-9,CASSLILAGLSTDTQYF
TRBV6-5,CASSSGAETQYF
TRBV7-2,CASSLVGASGQPQHF
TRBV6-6,CASSRTGYDTKAFF
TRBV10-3,CAISESAYEQYF
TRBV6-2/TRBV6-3,CASSYHPQGGRTEAFF
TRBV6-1,CASRGQEGYNEQFF
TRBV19,CASSIVTGEDSYNEQFF
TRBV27,CASSLLGEGGAWQPQHF
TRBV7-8,CASRDSLGQGWQETQYF
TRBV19,CASSIADSRAGNTIYF
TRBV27,CASSPTSAVSHEQFF
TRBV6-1,CASSYTGGSSYNEQFF
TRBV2,CASRFRLNTEAFF
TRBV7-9,CASSFSGQGIGVQETQYF
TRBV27,CASSSGTGTQYF
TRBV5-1,CASSRTPLAGELFF
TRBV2,CASSNPSTDTQYF
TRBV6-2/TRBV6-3,CASSSNRATEAFF
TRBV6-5,CASSYLGSGETQYF
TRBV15,CATSPLIQETQYF
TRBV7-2,CASSLQGWAFF
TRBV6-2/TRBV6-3,CASSYSTVVRLAGITDTQYF
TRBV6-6,CASRGITWDIQYF
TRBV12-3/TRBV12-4,CASIIDGSYNEQFF
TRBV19,CASSYVWNTEAFF
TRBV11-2,CASSLGPRNNEQFF
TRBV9,CASSVLGTDTQYF
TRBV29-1,CSVLLPGQGSDEQFF
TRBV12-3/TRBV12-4,CASSLTPGQGHFF
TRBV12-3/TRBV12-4,CASSLRLSGGKDEQFF